A selection of T cell receptor beta chains follows, all from one sample in a study of blood T cell repertoires in COVID-19. Profiling relied on immunoSEQ multiplex PCR, and the TCRdb table lists in-frame clones only, not all of them. Of roughly 30,000 clones listed, 93% are singletons. The specimen was peripheral blood. The receptors come from a human donor in a cohort sampled during active COVID-19. CDR3s include the opening cysteine and the closing phenylalanine or tryptophan. Fields, in order: D gene, J gene, clone size, V gene, CDR3 DNA, CDR3 protein. A D gene is named only where the DNA matches it firmly. Size values are once, few and many counts, or a class for expanded clones, and some rows have none.

TRBD1 TRBJ2-7 . TRBV6-5 TGTGCCAGCGGGTTACTCGGACAGGGGTACGAGCAGTACTTC CASGLLGQGYEQYF
TRBD1 TRBJ2-2 . TRBV2 TGTGCCAGCAGTGAATTGGACAGGCAGAACACCGGGGAGCTGTTTTTT CASSELDRQNTGELFF
. TRBJ1-6 . TRBV9 TGTGCCAGCAGCGTAGGCCCCTCGAGGTCCTATAATTCACCCCTCCACTTT CASSVGPSRSYNSPLHF
. TRBJ2-3 . TRBV7-6 TGTGCCAGCAGCTTAAGGGGTACCCATACAGATACGCAGTATTTT CASSLRGTHTDTQYF
TRBD1 TRBJ2-7 . TRBV6-5 TGTGCCAGCAGTTACTCGGGACAGTACTACGAGCAGTACTTC CASSYSGQYYEQYF
TRBD1 TRBJ1-2 . TRBV29-1 TGCAGCGTGACCGGGACAGGGGGCATAGCTAACTATGGCTACACCTTC CSVTGTGGIANYGYTF
. TRBJ2-7 . TRBV20-1 TGCAGTGCCGGGGGCTACGAGCAGTACTTC CSAGGYEQYF
. TRBJ1-2 . TRBV27 TGTGCCAGCAGTTTATCATCCCCAGCTAACTATGGCTACACCTTC CASSLSSPANYGYTF
TRBD1 TRBJ2-7 . TRBV18 TGTGCCAGCTCACCAAGCTCAGGGGGCTCTCTCGGCGAGCAGTACTTC CASSPSSGGSLGEQYF
. TRBJ1-2 . TRBV2 TGTGCCAGCAGCCCCTCAGGGGCTGGCTACACCTTC CASSPSGAGYTF
. TRBJ1-3 . TRBV28 TGTGCCAGCAGTTACTATACAGGGAGGGCCCCCTCTGGAAACACCATATATTTT CASSYYTGRAPSGNTIYF
TRBD1 TRBJ1-1 . TRBV6-5 TGTGCCAGCAGCCGGACAGGGGCTGAAGCTTTCTTT CASSRTGAEAFF
TRBD2 TRBJ2-2 . TRBV5-1 TGCGCCAGCAGCTCCGGGACTAGCGGGTTTATCGGGGAGCTGTTTTTT CASSSGTSGFIGELFF
. TRBJ2-1 . TRBV5-1 TGCGCCAGCAGCTTCCCGGGAGAGCAGTTCTTC CASSFPGEQFF
. TRBJ1-2 once TRBV11-2 TGTGCCAGCAGCTCGGGTTCGCGCTATGGCTACACCTTC CASSSGSRYGYTF
. TRBJ2-1 . TRBV12-3/TRBV12-4 TGTGCCAGCAGTTTACAGGAAGCCTATGAGCAGTTCTTC CASSLQEAYEQFF